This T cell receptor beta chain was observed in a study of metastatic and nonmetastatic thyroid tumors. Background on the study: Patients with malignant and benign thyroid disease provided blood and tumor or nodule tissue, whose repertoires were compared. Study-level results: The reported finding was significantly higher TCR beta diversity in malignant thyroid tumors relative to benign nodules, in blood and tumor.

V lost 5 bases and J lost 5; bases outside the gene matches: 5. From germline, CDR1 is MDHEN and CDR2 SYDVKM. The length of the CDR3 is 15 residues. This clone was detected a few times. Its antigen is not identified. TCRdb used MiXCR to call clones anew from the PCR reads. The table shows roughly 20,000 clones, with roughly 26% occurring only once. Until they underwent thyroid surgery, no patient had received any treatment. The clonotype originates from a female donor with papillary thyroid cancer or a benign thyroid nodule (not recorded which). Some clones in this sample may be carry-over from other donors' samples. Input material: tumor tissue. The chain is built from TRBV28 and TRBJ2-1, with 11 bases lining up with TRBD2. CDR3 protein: CASSRTSGRDNEQFF. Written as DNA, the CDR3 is TGTGCCAGCAGTCGAACTAGCGGGAGAGACAATGAGCAGTTCTTC.